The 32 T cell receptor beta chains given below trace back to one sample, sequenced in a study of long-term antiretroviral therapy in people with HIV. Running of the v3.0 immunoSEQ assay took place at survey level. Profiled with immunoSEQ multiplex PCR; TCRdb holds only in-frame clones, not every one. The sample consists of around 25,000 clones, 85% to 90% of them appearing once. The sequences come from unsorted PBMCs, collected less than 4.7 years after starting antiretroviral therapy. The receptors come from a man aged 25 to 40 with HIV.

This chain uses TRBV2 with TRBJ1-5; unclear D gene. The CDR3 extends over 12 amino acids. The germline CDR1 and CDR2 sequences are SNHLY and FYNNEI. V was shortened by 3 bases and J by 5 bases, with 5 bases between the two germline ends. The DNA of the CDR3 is TGTGCCAGCAGTGAGTGGTATCAGCCCCAGCATTTT. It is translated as CASSEWYQPQHF.

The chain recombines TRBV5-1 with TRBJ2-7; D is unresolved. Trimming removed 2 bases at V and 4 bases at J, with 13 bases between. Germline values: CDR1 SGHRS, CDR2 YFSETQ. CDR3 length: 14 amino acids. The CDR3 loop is CASSFTVEDYEQYF. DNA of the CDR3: TGCGCCAGCAGCTTTACGGTAGAAGATTACGAGCAGTACTTC.

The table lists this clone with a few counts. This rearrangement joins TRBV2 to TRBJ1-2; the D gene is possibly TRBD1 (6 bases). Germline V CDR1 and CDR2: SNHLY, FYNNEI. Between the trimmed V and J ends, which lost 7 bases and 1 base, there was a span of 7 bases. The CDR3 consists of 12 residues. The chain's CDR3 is CASTQGNYGYTF. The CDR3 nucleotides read TGTGCCAGCACACAGGGTAACTATGGCTACACCTTC.

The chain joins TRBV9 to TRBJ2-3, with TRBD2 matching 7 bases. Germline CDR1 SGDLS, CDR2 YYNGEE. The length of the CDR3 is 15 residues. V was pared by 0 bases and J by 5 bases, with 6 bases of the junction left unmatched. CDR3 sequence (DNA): TGTGCCAGCAGCGTAGGTGGGGGGGTTGGAGATACGCAGTATTTT. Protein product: CASSVGGGVGDTQYF.

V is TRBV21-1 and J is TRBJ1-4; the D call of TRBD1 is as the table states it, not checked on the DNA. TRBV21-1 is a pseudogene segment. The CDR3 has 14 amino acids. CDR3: CASRGQGPHEKLFF. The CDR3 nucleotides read TGTGCCAGCAGAGGACAGGGTCCTCATGAAAAACTGTTTTTT.

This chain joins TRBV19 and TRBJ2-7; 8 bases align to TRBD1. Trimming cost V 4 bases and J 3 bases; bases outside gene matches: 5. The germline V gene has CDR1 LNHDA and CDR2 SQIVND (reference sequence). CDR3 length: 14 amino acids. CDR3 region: CASSNTGTGYEQYF. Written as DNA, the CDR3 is TGTGCCAGTAGTAACACCGGGACAGGCTACGAGCAGTACTTC.

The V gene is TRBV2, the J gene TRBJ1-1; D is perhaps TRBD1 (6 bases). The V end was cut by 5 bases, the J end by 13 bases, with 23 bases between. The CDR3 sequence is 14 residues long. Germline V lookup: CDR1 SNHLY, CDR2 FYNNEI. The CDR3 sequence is CASSPGTSPQMDFF. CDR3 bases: TGTGCCAGCAGTCCGGGGACAAGTCCGCAAATGGATTTCTTT. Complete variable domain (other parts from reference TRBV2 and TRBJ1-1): EPEVTQTPSHQVTQMGQEVILRCVPISNHLYFYWYRQILGQKVEFLVSFYNNEISEKSEIFDDQFSVERPDGSNFTLKIRSTKLEDSAMYFCASSPGTSPQMDFFGQGTRLTVV.

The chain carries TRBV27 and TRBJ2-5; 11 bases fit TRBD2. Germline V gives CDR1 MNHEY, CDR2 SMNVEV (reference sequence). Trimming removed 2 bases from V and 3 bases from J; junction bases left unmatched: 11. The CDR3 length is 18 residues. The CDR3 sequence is CASSLQNTGLAEEETQYF. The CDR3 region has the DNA TGTGCCAGCAGTTTACAAAATACGGGACTAGCGGAAGAAGAGACCCAGTACTTC.

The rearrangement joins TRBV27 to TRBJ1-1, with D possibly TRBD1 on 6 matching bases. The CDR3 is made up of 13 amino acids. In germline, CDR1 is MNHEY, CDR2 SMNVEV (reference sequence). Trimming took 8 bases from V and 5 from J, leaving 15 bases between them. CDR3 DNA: TGTGCCAGCTACCCCCGGGGGCGAACTGAAGCTTTCTTT. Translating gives CASYPRGRTEAFF.

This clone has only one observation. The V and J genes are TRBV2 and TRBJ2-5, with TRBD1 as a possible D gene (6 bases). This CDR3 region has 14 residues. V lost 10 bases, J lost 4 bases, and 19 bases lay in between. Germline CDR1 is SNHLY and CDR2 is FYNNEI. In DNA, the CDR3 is TGTGCCACCTGGAGAATCAGGGGTGTAGAGACCCAGTACTTC. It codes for CATWRIRGVETQYF.

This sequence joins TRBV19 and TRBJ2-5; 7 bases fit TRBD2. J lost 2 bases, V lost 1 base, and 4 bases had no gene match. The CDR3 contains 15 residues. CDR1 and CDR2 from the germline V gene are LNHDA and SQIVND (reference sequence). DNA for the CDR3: TGTGCCAGTAGTATAGGGGAGGGCAGTCAAGAGACCCAGTACTTC. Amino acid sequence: CASSIGEGSQETQYF.

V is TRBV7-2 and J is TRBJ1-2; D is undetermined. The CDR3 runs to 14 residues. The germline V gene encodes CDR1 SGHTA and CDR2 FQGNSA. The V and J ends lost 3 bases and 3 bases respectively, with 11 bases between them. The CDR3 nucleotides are TGTGCCAGCAGCTTCCGGTTGGGTGACTATGGCTACACCTTC. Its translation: CASSFRLGDYGYTF.

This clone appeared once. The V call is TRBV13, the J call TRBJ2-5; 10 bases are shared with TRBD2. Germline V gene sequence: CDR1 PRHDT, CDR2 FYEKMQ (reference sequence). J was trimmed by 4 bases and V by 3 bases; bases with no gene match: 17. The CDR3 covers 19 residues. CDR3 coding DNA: TGTGCCAGCAGCTTTTGGTTTAGCGGGGGGCCCCGGGCTGGAGAGACCCAGTACTTC. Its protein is CASSFWFSGGPRAGETQYF.

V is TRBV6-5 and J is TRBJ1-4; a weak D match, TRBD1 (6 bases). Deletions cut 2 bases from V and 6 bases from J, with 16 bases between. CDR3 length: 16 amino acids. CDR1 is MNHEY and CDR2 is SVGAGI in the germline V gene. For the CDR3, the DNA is TGTGCCAGCAGTTACCTCGGGACAACTGGACATGAAAAACTGTTTTTT. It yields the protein CASSYLGTTGHEKLFF.

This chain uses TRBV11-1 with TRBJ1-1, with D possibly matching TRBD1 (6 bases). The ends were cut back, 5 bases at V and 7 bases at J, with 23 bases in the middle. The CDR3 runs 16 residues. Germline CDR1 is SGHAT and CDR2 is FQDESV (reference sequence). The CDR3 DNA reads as TGTGCCAGCAGCCTCGGGCCCCTCTCGAGGGGGGTTGAAGCTTTCTTT. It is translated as CASSLGPLSRGVEAFF.

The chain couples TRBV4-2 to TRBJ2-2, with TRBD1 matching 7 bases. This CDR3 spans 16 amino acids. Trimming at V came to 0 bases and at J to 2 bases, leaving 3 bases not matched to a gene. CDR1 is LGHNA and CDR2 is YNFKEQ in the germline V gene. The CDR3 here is CASSQEGGVNTGELFF. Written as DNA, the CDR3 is TGTGCCAGCAGCCAAGAAGGGGGCGTTAACACCGGGGAGCTGTTTTTT.

The CDR3 protein is CASSREGQAHEQYF. The CDR3 nucleotides read TGTGCCAGCAGCCGAGAGGGACAGGCCCACGAGCAGTACTTC. The rearrangement uses TRBV7-9 and TRBJ2-7; TRBD1 matches at 8 bases. Germline V CDR1 and CDR2: SEHNR, FQNEAQ (reference sequence). The trim removed 5 bases at V and 5 bases at J, leaving 8 bases unmatched. The CDR3 spans 14 residues.

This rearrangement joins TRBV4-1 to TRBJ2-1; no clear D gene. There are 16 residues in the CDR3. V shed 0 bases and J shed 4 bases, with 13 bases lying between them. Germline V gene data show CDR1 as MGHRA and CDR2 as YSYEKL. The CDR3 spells CASSQDWAPPYNEQFF. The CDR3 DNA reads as TGCGCCAGCAGCCAAGACTGGGCCCCCCCTTACAATGAGCAGTTCTTC.

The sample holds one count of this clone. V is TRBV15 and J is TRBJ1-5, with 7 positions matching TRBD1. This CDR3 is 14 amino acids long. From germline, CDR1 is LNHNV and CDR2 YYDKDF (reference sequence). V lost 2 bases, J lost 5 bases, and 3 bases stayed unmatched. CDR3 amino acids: CATSRMRGHQPQHF. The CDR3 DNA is TGTGCCACCAGCAGAATGAGGGGGCATCAGCCCCAGCATTTT. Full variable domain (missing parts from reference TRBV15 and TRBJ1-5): DAMVIQNPRYQVTQFGKPVTLSCSQTLNHNVMYWYQQKSSQAPKLLFHYYDKDFNNEADTPDNFQSRRPNTSFCFLDIRSPGLGDTAMYLCATSRMRGHQPQHFGDGTRLSIL.

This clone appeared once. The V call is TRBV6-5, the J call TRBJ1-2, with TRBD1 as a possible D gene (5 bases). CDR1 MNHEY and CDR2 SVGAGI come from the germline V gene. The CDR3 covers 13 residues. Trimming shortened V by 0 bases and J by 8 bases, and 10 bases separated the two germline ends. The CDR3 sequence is CASSYSTGEGYTF. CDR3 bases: TGTGCCAGCAGTTACTCTACGGGGGAAGGCTACACCTTC.

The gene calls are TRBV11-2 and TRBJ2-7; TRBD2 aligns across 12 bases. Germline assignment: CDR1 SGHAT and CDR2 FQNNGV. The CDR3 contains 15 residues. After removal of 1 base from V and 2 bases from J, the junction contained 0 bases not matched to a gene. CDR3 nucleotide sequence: TGTGCCAGCAGCTTAGGGACTAGCGGGGCCTACGAGCAGTACTTC. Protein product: CASSLGTSGAYEQYF.

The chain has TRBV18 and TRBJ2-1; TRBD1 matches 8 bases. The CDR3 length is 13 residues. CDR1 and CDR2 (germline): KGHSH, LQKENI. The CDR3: CKSRGQDNNEQFF. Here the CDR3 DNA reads TGTAAATCCAGGGGACAGGACAACAATGAGCAGTTCTTC.

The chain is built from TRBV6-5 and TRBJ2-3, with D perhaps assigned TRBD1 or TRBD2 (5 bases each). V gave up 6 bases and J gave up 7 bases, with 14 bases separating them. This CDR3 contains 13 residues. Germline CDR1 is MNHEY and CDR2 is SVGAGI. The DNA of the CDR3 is TGTGCCAGCAGCCCGGGACCCGGGAATACGCAGTATTTT. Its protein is CASSPGPGNTQYF.

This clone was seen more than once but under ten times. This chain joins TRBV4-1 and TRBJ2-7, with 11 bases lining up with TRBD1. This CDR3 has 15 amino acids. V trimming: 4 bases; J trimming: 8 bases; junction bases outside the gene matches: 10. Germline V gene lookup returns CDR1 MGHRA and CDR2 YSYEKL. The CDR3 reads CASSLPGQGELQQYF. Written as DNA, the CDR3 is TGCGCCAGCAGCCTTCCGGGACAGGGGGAATTACAGCAGTACTTC.

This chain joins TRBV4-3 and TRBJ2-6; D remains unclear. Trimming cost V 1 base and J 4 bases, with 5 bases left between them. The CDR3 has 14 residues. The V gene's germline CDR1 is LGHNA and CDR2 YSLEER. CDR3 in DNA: TGCGCCAGCAGCCAAGTCGTGGGGGCCAACGTCCTGACTTTC. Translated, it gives CASSQVVGANVLTF.

Here the CDR3 DNA reads TGTGCCAGCAGCGCACAGGGCCATGGCTACACCTTC. Translation gives CASSAQGHGYTF. This sequence joins TRBV9 and TRBJ1-2; the D gene is possibly TRBD1 (6 bases). This CDR3 comprises 12 residues. Trimming took 3 bases from V and 6 from J, leaving 9 bases between them. Germline V gene sequence: CDR1 SGDLS, CDR2 YYNGEE.

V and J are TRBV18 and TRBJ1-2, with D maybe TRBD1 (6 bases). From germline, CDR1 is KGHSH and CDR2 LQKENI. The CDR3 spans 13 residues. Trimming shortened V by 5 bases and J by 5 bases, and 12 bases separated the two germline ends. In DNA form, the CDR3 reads TGTGCCAGCTCATACAGGGAGAGGTATGGCTACACCTTC. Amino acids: CASSYRERYGYTF.

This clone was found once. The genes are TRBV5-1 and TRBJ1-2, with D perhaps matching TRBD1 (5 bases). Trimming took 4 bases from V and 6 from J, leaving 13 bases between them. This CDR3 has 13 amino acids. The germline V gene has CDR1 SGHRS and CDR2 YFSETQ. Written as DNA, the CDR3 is TGCGCCAGCAGCGTCGGACACGACAATGGCTACACCTTC. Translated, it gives CASSVGHDNGYTF. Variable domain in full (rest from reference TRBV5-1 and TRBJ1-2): KAGVTQTPRYLIKTRGQQVTLSCSPISGHRSVSWYQQTPGQGLQFLFEYFSETQRNKGNFPGRFSGRQFSNSRSEMNVSTLELGDSALYLCASSVGHDNGYTFGSGTRLTVV.

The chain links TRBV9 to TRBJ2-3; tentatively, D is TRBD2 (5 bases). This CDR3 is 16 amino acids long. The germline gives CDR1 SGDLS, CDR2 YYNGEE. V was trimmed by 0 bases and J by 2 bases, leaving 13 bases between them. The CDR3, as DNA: TGTGCCAGCAGCGTAGTCGAGGGCCCCCCCACAGATACGCAGTATTTT. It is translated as CASSVVEGPPTDTQYF. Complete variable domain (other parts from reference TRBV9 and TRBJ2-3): DSGVTQTPKHLITATGQRVTLRCSPRSGDLSVYWYQQSLDQGLQFLIQYYNGEERAKGNILERFSAQQFPDLHSELNLSSLELGDSALYFCASSVVEGPPTDTQYFGPGTRLTVL.

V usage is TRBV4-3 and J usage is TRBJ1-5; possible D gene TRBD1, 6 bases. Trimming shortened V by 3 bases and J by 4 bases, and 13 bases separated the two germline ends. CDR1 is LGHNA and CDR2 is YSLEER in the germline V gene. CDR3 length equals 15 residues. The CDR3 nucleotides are TGCGCCAGCAGCCATAGCCCGGGACAAAATCAGCCCCAGCATTTT. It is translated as CASSHSPGQNQPQHF.

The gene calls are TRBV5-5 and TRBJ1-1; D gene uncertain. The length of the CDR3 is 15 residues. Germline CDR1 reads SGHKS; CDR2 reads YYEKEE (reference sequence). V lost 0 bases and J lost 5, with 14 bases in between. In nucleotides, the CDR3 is TGTGCCAGCAGCTTGGGGTGGGTAGGACGGACTGAAGCTTTCTTT. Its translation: CASSLGWVGRTEAFF.

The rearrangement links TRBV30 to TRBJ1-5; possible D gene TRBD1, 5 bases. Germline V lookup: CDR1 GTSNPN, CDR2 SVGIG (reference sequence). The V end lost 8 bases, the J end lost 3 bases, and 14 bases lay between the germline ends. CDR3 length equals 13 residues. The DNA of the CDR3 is TGTGCCACACAGGACGGCTACAATCAGCCCCAGCATTTT. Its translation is CATQDGYNQPQHF.